One and the same sample provided the 4 T cell receptor beta chains below, sequenced in a study of identical twins. TCRdb redid the calling of the 5' RACE reads with MiXCR, one entry per CDR3 protein. The table shows approximately 500,000 distinct CDR3 sequences, with approximately 24% occurring only once. These same records also appear under a second study, on T cells expressing NK-cell markers.

Sequencing was done on a sample of CD4+ T cells sorted from blood. Receptors were obtained from a woman aged 18 to 35 in good health.

This clonotype is a singleton in its sample. The CDR3 ends on some other residue instead of the conserved phenylalanine or tryptophan, so this is likely a read error. The V and J genes are TRBV4-1 and TRBJ2-3; D remains unclear. The V gene lost 1 base and the J gene lost 2 bases, with 10 bases spanning the gap. The CDR3 runs to 15 residues. Per the germline V gene, CDR1 is MGHRA and CDR2 is YSYEKL. This CDR3 is CASSQVVTITDTQYY. The CDR3 region has the DNA TGCGCCAGCAGCCAAGTTGTCACTATCACAGATACGCAGTATTAT.

This clonotype turned up a few times. The chain couples TRBV15 to TRBJ1-2, with 7 positions matching TRBD1. Unmatched junction bases numbered 10, after V lost 5 bases and J lost 7 bases. Germline CDR1 reads LNHNV; CDR2 reads YYDKDF (reference sequence). The CDR3 consists of 14 residues. The CDR3 reads CATSVRRQGGGYTF. CDR3 DNA sequence: TGTGCCACCAGCGTACGGCGACAGGGTGGTGGCTACACCTTC. Variable domain in full (rest from reference TRBV15 and TRBJ1-2): DAMVIQNPRYQVTQFGKPVTLSCSQTLNHNVMYWYQQKSSQAPKLLFHYYDKDFNNEADTPDNFQSRRPNTSFCFLDIRSPGLGDTAMYLCATSVRRQGGGYTFGSGTRLTVV.

This clonotype has only a few counts. The CDR3 nucleotides are TGTGCCAGCAACAGACAGGCCGGCGGGGAGCTGTTTTTT. This encodes CASNRQAGGELFF. The V gene is TRBV12-3 or TRBV12-4, the J gene TRBJ2-2; the D gene is possibly TRBD1 (6 bases). This CDR3 comprises 13 residues. Trimming stripped 7 bases from V and 7 bases from J, with 13 bases between.

The chain carries TRBV6-1 and TRBJ2-1; D may be TRBD2 (6 bases). Germline CDR1 and CDR2: MNHNS and SASEGT. The CDR3 runs 16 residues. Trimming shortened V by 8 bases and J by 5 bases, and 22 bases separated the two germline ends. CDR3 region: CASGRLRNSGHNEQFF. The CDR3, as DNA: TGTGCCAGCGGCAGACTACGAAATAGCGGCCACAATGAGCAGTTCTTC.